The 10 T cell receptor beta chains below were found in one sample sequenced in a study of blood T cell repertoires in COVID-19. Using immunoSEQ multiplex PCR, the repertoire was profiled, and TCRdb retains in-frame clones only, with some absent. The table lists about 180,000 clones, under 90% of them singletons. The sequenced sample was peripheral blood. The receptors were sampled from an older person with COVID-19, enrolled during active disease.

The sample holds a few counts of this clone. Here the CDR3 reads CASSSTSGTGNEKLFF. The CDR3 region has the DNA TGTGCCAGCAGTTCCACCTCCGGGACAGGGAATGAAAAACTGTTTTTT. The rearrangement links TRBV6-5 to TRBJ1-4, with 9 bases that match TRBD1. Germline V gene lookup returns CDR1 MNHEY and CDR2 SVGAGI. Trimming cost V 4 bases and J 5 bases; bases outside gene matches: 8. CDR3 length: 16 residues.

The chain employs TRBV9 and TRBJ1-1; D gene uncertain. This CDR3 is built from 13 residues. Germline CDR1 reads SGDLS; CDR2 reads YYNGEE. With 4 bases removed from V and 4 bases from J, the gap between germline ends came to 11 bases. The DNA of the CDR3 is TGTGCCAGCAGCCCCTACCTCGGCACTGAAGCTTTCTTT. As protein: CASSPYLGTEAFF.

This chain connects TRBV6-5 to TRBJ1-6; TRBD1 is a possible D gene (5 bases). The germline V and J ends were trimmed by 6 bases and 10 bases, with 16 bases remaining between them. The CDR3 has 14 amino acids. Germline values: CDR1 MNHEY, CDR2 SVGAGI. The CDR3 sequence is CASSFGGLGSPLHF. The CDR3, as DNA: TGTGCCAGCAGCTTCGGGGGGTTAGGCTCACCCCTCCACTTT.

There are many counts of this clone. V is TRBV7-9 and J is TRBJ2-7; D gene ambiguous. This CDR3 spans 13 amino acids. Germline loops: CDR1 SEHNR, CDR2 FQNEAQ (reference sequence). V was shortened by 0 bases and J by 6 bases, with 9 bases between the two germline ends. The CDR3: CASSLALPGEQYF. The CDR3 bases are TGTGCCAGCAGCTTAGCCCTACCGGGCGAGCAGTACTTC.

The chain employs TRBV7-6 and TRBJ1-3; 8 bases fit TRBD1. This CDR3 has 16 residues. V dropped 5 bases and J dropped 8; count of bases not matched to a gene: 14. Germline CDR1 reads SGHVS; CDR2 reads FNYEAQ. The DNA of the CDR3 is TGTGCCAGCAGCAGACCTCTGGACAGGGATGGGGACACCATATATTTT. This gives the protein CASSRPLDRDGDTIYF.

Worth noting for this clone: An end of the junction does not agree with germline; a read error may underlie this. The chain has TRBV27 and TRBJ2-7; either TRBD1 or TRBD2 may fit D (5 bases each). The CDR3 runs to 13 residues. Per the germline V gene, CDR1 is MNHEY and CDR2 is SMNVEV (reference sequence). This CDR3 reads CASSVSGLNEQYF. In nucleotides, the CDR3 is TGTGCCAGCAGTGTATCGGGGCTTAACGAGCAGTACTTC.

This chain connects TRBV6-1 to TRBJ2-7; D uncertain. This CDR3 has 15 residues. Germline assignment: CDR1 MNHNS and CDR2 SASEGT. V dropped 2 bases and J dropped 4 bases, with 15 bases sitting between them. CDR3 in amino acids: CASSERGSGSYEQYF. DNA of the CDR3: TGTGCCAGCAGTGAACGTGGCTCAGGAAGTTACGAGCAGTACTTC.

The chain links TRBV4-3 to TRBJ1-2, with no clear D. The germline CDR1 and CDR2 sequences are LGHNA and YSLEER. Trimming removed 5 bases at V and 8 bases at J, with 18 bases between. CDR3 length: 14 amino acids. CDR3 amino acids: CASSFHRDSGGYTF. In DNA, the CDR3 is TGCGCCAGCAGCTTTCACCGGGATTCAGGCGGCTACACCTTC.

This chain connects TRBV5-5 to TRBJ2-1, with 7 positions matching TRBD2. The CDR3 extends over 16 amino acids. Trimming at V came to 0 bases and at J to 4 bases, leaving 7 bases not matched to a gene. Looked up from germline, CDR1 is SGHKS and CDR2 is YYEKEE (reference sequence). The CDR3 is CASSLGLADVYNEQFF. In nucleotides, the CDR3 is TGTGCCAGCAGCTTGGGGCTAGCGGATGTATACAATGAGCAGTTCTTC.

This chain uses TRBV9 with TRBJ1-2; D not certain. V dropped 2 bases and J dropped 0 bases, with 8 bases sitting between them. The CDR3 totals 14 residues. Germline lookup yields CDR1 SGDLS and CDR2 YYNGEE. CDR3 nucleotide sequence: TGTGCCAGCAGCGTCGCCAGTGCTAACTATGGCTACACCTTC. As protein: CASSVASANYGYTF.